This TCR beta chain is drawn from a study of blood T cells in healthy people across ages. This CDR3 comprises 15 residues. Trimming removed 1 base from V and 5 bases from J, with 14 bases in between. Germline lookup yields CDR1 SGHTA and CDR2 FQGNSA. Sample-barcoded 5' priming and a J-beta primer mix drove a second PCR of 7 to 11 cycles. TCRdb re-called the 5' RACE reads with MiXCR, one entry per CDR3 protein. Of approximately 1.5 million distinct CDR3 sequences listed, roughly a third are singletons. The sequence derives from a woman aged 25 to 39 in good health. The V and J genes are TRBV7-2 and TRBJ2-5; D is perhaps TRBD1 (6 bases). Sequencing was carried out using blood. CDR3 amino acids: CASSLVGTPSETQYF. In DNA form, the CDR3 reads TGTGCCAGCAGCTTAGTGGGGACACCTTCGGAGACCCAGTACTTC. The complete variable domain, with remaining parts taken from reference TRBV7-2 and TRBJ2-5, reads GAGVSQSPSNKVTEKGKDVELRCDPISGHTALYWYRQSLGQGLEFLIYFQGNSAPDKSGLPSDRFSAERTGGSVSTLTIQRTQQEDSAVYLCASSLVGTPSETQYFGPGTRLLVL.